A selection of T cell receptor beta chains follows, all from one sample in a study of blood T cell repertoires in COVID-19. The table came from immunoSEQ multiplex PCR; TCRdb's copy has only in-frame clones and leaves some out. The sample lists approximately 280,000 clones, roughly 86% occurring once. The sequenced material came from PBMCs or T cells enriched from blood (not recorded which). The receptor set was obtained from a woman aged 55-75 years who had recovered from COVID-19. CDR3s leave out the opening cysteine and the closing phenylalanine or tryptophan. The order of the fields is D gene, V gene, J gene, clone size, CDR3 protein. D genes are given only for firm matches. The listing skips clone size in some rows; elsewhere it reads once, few, many or a size class.

D: NA; V: TRBV11-3; J: TRBJ2-7; size: few; CDR3: ASSPGTPTYEQY
D: NA; V: TRBV5-1; J: TRBJ1-4; size: NA; CDR3: ASSPGGKNEKLF
D: TRBD1; V: TRBV7-9; J: TRBJ1-6; size: NA; CDR3: ASSSFDRESSPLH
D: NA; V: TRBV2; J: TRBJ2-1; size: NA; CDR3: ASSEQLESGIEQF
D: TRBD2; V: TRBV11-2; J: TRBJ2-5; size: NA; CDR3: ASSLGQRGGHETQY
D: NA; V: TRBV5-5; J: TRBJ2-7; size: NA; CDR3: ASSLGGLPYEQY
D: TRBD1; V: TRBV5-5; J: TRBJ1-4; size: NA; CDR3: ASSRDRNEKLF
D: NA; V: TRBV27; J: TRBJ2-1; size: NA; CDR3: AIRTLPNEQF
D: TRBD2; V: TRBV28; J: TRBJ2-7; size: NA; CDR3: ASTSGVDEQY
D: NA; V: TRBV27; J: TRBJ1-2; size: once; CDR3: ASRHKPDINYGYT
D: NA; V: TRBV9; J: TRBJ1-2; size: NA; CDR3: ASSVGFGANYGYT
D: NA; V: TRBV5-6; J: TRBJ1-2; size: NA; CDR3: ASSLADSPWGYT
D: TRBD1; V: TRBV2; J: TRBJ1-3; size: once; CDR3: ASSQTGGYSGNTIY
D: NA; V: TRBV12-3/TRBV12-4; J: TRBJ2-1; size: NA; CDR3: ASSLGRREEQF
D: NA; V: TRBV12-3/TRBV12-4; J: TRBJ2-3; size: NA; CDR3: ASTSSAADTQY
D: NA; V: TRBV5-1; J: TRBJ1-1; size: NA; CDR3: ASSFFHRQGRRNTEAF
D: NA; V: TRBV2; J: TRBJ2-4; size: NA; CDR3: ASSPFRAGNIQY
D: NA; V: TRBV7-3; J: TRBJ2-1; size: NA; CDR3: ASSSLPNEQF
D: TRBD1; V: TRBV19; J: TRBJ1-2; size: NA; CDR3: ASSIRDRDGYT
D: NA; V: TRBV20-1; J: TRBJ1-2; size: NA; CDR3: SASPSHSYGYT
D: NA; V: TRBV21-1; J: TRBJ1-2; size: NA; CDR3: ASSGQRNYGYT
D: TRBD1; V: TRBV25-1; J: TRBJ1-1; size: NA; CDR3: ASSWDSMNTEAF
D: NA; V: TRBV28; J: TRBJ1-6; size: NA; CDR3: ATLVEEGNSPLH
D: NA; V: TRBV2; J: TRBJ2-3; size: NA; CDR3: ASSYGNRKDTQY
D: NA; V: TRBV11-3; J: TRBJ1-1; size: NA; CDR3: ASSQETGTEAF
D: NA; V: TRBV4-2; J: TRBJ2-7; size: NA; CDR3: ASSQDYAYEQY
D: NA; V: TRBV30; J: TRBJ1-5; size: NA; CDR3: AWSVSGIEPQH